The rows below give T cell receptor beta chains drawn from one sample of a study of radiotherapy plus CTLA-4 blockade in lung cancer. Some clones are missing from TCRdb's copy, which holds only in-frame ones; the method was immunoSEQ multiplex PCR. This table holds some 98,000 clones, roughly 80% found once. The sample here was peripheral blood, taken from a patient treated with radiotherapy plus ipilimumab. Receptors originate from a human donor with non-small cell lung cancer who had a partial response to radiotherapy plus ipilimumab. The CDR3 runs from the conserved cysteine through the conserved F or W. D genes are given only for firm matches. A row's size may be missing; if present it is once, few, many or a size class.

cdr3_aa	cdr3_nt	clone_size	j_call	v_call	d_call
CAVKPGQGSDTQYF	TGTGCCGTCAAACCAGGACAGGGGTCGGATACGCAGTATTTT	.	TRBJ2-3	TRBV10-3	TRBD1
CASSQDRGTEAFF	TGTGCCAGCAGCCAAGATAGAGGGACTGAAGCTTTCTTT	.	TRBJ1-1	TRBV4-2	.
CASSLAPGHQYEQYF	TGTGCCAGCAGCTTAGCCCCGGGACATCAATACGAGCAGTACTTC	.	TRBJ2-7	TRBV11-3	.
CASSLEQGRNQPQHF	TGCGCCAGCAGCTTGGAGCAGGGCCGAAATCAGCCCCAGCATTTT	.	TRBJ1-5	TRBV5-1	.
CASSLSSGANVLTF	TGTGCCAGCAGCCTCAGCTCTGGGGCCAACGTCCTGACTTTC	.	TRBJ2-6	TRBV6-1	.
CASSMESKSTIYF	TGTGCCAGTAGTATGGAGTCCAAGAGCACCATATATTTT	few	TRBJ1-3	TRBV19	.
CASSLGQPPGGEQFF	TGTGCCAGCAGCCTCGGACAGCCTCCAGGTGGTGAGCAGTTCTTC	.	TRBJ2-1	TRBV7-6	.
CASSYLREGYEQYF	TGTGCCAGCAGCTACCTCAGGGAGGGCTACGAGCAGTACTTC	.	TRBJ2-7	TRBV9	TRBD2
CASRSTSGRASEQFF	TGTGCCAGCAGGTCCACTAGCGGGAGGGCCTCTGAGCAGTTCTTC	.	TRBJ2-1	TRBV7-9	TRBD2
CASSLGSGRMNEQFF	TGTGCCAGCAGCTTAGGTAGCGGGAGGATGAATGAGCAGTTCTTC	.	TRBJ2-1	TRBV7-9	TRBD2
CASSVRTGAGNTIYF	TGTGCCAGCAGCGTCCGGACAGGGGCCGGAAACACCATATATTTT	.	TRBJ1-3	TRBV9	TRBD1
CASSFRDRVREQFF	TGTGCCAGCAGCTTCCGGGACAGGGTCCGTGAGCAGTTCTTC	once	TRBJ2-1	TRBV5-6	TRBD1
CASSLDSGSADTQYF	TGTGCCAGCAGTCTAGATAGCGGGAGCGCAGATACGCAGTATTTT	.	TRBJ2-3	TRBV28	TRBD2
CASSEDVWRGSKYF	TGTGCCAGCAGTGAAGATGTATGGAGGGGAAGTAAGTACTTC	few	TRBJ2-7	TRBV6-5	.
CASSFADSGSYEQYF	TGCGCCAGCAGCTTTGCCGATAGCGGGAGCTACGAGCAGTACTTC	.	TRBJ2-7	TRBV5-1	TRBD2
CASSQDGLAAFYEQYF	TGTGCCAGCAGCCAAGATGGTCTAGCGGCCTTCTACGAGCAGTACTTC	.	TRBJ2-7	TRBV4-2	TRBD2
CASSERGGGPQRKYF	TGTGCCAGTAGTGAGCGTGGAGGGGGCCCCCAGCGTAAGTACTTC	.	TRBJ2-7	TRBV19	.
CASSAQGGNTDTQYF	TGTGCCAGTAGTGCTCAAGGGGGAAACACAGATACGCAGTATTTT	.	TRBJ2-3	TRBV19	.
CAWSVRNRGYEQYF	TGTGCCTGGAGTGTACGGAATCGGGGCTACGAGCAGTACTTC	.	TRBJ2-7	TRBV30	.
CASGSGQGDDTQYF	TGCGCCAGTGGTTCTGGGCAAGGTGACGATACGCAGTATTTT	.	TRBJ2-3	TRBV5-1	.
CASSQDSGTGDGYTF	TGCGCCAGCAGCCAAGATTCCGGGACAGGGGATGGCTACACCTTC	.	TRBJ1-2	TRBV4-1	TRBD1
CASSLLTALQETQYF	TGTGCCAGCAGCTTGTTGACAGCCCTACAAGAGACCCAGTACTTC	.	TRBJ2-5	TRBV7-6	.
CASSIPTRYEQYF	TGTGCCAGTAGTATCCCGACTAGATACGAGCAGTACTTC	.	TRBJ2-7	TRBV19	.
CASSPSGSGETQYF	TGTGCCAGCAGCCCAAGCGGGAGTGGAGAGACCCAGTACTTC	once	TRBJ2-5	TRBV5-4	TRBD2
CASSPFRDTGELFF	TGTGCCAGCTCACCTTTCCGGGACACCGGGGAGCTGTTTTTT	.	TRBJ2-2	TRBV18	.
CASSRPGQGATGELFF	TGTGCCAGCTCACGGCCGGGACAGGGCGCCACCGGGGAGCTGTTTTTT	few	TRBJ2-2	TRBV18	TRBD1
CASSLGGGLNTEAFF	TGTGCCAGCAGCTTGGGCGGCGGTCTGAACACTGAAGCTTTCTTT	few	TRBJ1-1	TRBV5-6	.
CASSLAGGIYEQYF	TGTGCCAGCAGTCTAGCGGGAGGGATCTACGAGCAGTACTTC	once	TRBJ2-7	TRBV6-5	TRBD2
CASMGDGRRGEQFF	TGTGCCAGCATGGGGGACGGGAGGAGGGGTGAGCAGTTCTTC	.	TRBJ2-1	TRBV2	TRBD2
CASSVGTGVGYTF	TGTGCCAGCAGTGTCGGGACAGGGGTCGGCTACACCTTC	.	TRBJ1-2	TRBV6-1	TRBD1
CSVDPRGETQYF	TGCAGCGTTGACCCCAGGGGAGAGACCCAGTACTTC	.	TRBJ2-5	TRBV29-1	.
CASRPQTGGGTDTQYF	TGTGCCAGCAGACCCCAGACAGGGGGAGGGACAGATACGCAGTATTTT	.	TRBJ2-3	TRBV28	TRBD1
CASSTGPPNQPQHF	TGTGCCAGCAGTACAGGGCCCCCTAATCAGCCCCAGCATTTT	.	TRBJ1-5	TRBV6-5	.
CASSRLAGGVETQYF	TGTGCCAGCAGCCGACTAGCGGGAGGGGTGGAGACCCAGTACTTC	.	TRBJ2-5	TRBV7-2	TRBD2
CASSEGWTSGGPDEQFF	TGTGCCAGCAGTGAAGGTTGGACTAGCGGGGGCCCGGATGAGCAGTTCTTC	few	TRBJ2-1	TRBV2	TRBD2
CASSSNRDSGNTIYF	TGTGCCAGCAGCTCGAACAGGGACTCTGGAAACACCATATATTTT	.	TRBJ1-3	TRBV11-2	.
CATSRDGRDADEQYF	TGTGCCACCAGCAGAGATGGGCGGGACGCGGACGAGCAGTACTTC	.	TRBJ2-7	TRBV15	.
CASSPGVGQPQHF	TGCGCCAGCAGTCCAGGGGTGGGCCAGCCCCAGCATTTT	.	TRBJ1-5	TRBV23-1	.
CASTRDSYNEQFF	TGCGCCAGCACCCGGGACTCCTACAATGAGCAGTTCTTC	.	TRBJ2-1	TRBV5-1	.
CASSREPGQITEAFF	TGTGCCAGCAGTCGGGAGCCGGGACAGATCACTGAAGCTTTCTTT	.	TRBJ1-1	TRBV27	TRBD1
CSVGTGNTEAFF	TGCAGCGTTGGAACAGGGAACACTGAAGCTTTCTTT	.	TRBJ1-1	TRBV29-1	.
CASSLDPGGYGYTF	TGTGCCAGCAGCCTAGACCCAGGGGGCTATGGCTACACCTTC	.	TRBJ1-2	TRBV5-4	TRBD1
CASSLEASGTDTQYF	TGTGCCAGCAGCTTAGAGGCTAGCGGGACAGATACGCAGTATTTT	.	TRBJ2-3	TRBV7-2	TRBD2
CASSFALAGAYNEQFF	TGTGCCAGCAGCTTCGCTTTAGCGGGGGCCTACAATGAGCAGTTCTTC	.	TRBJ2-1	TRBV11-1	TRBD2
CATRGVEEKLFF	TGTGCCACCCGGGGGGTGGAAGAAAAACTGTTTTTT	.	TRBJ1-4	TRBV2	.
CASSFPSSGRASGEQYF	TGTGCCAGCAGCTTCCCCTCTAGCGGGAGGGCCTCGGGTGAGCAGTACTTC	.	TRBJ2-7	TRBV2	TRBD2
CANPGGGPRHYGYTF	TGTGCCAATCCCGGGGGGGGCCCGAGGCACTATGGCTACACCTTC	.	TRBJ1-2	TRBV6-4	.
CASSPIDRGWAFGYTF	TGTGCCAGCAGCCCTATAGATCGGGGATGGGCCTTTGGCTACACCTTC	.	TRBJ1-2	TRBV11-2	.
CASSTSGTTKETQYF	TGTGCCAGCAGCACGTCCGGGACAACCAAAGAGACCCAGTACTTC	.	TRBJ2-5	TRBV7-2	.
CASSPGTPRGTEAFF	TGTGCCAGCTCACCCGGGACTCCCCGGGGCACTGAAGCTTTCTTT	.	TRBJ1-1	TRBV18	.
CASSLEAQGAMNGYTF	TGTGCCAGCAGCTTAGAAGCCCAGGGGGCGATGAATGGCTACACCTTC	.	TRBJ1-2	TRBV7-2	TRBD1
CASSARQGPPLHF	TGTGCCAGCAGCGCCCGACAGGGTCCACCCCTCCACTTT	.	TRBJ1-6	TRBV9	TRBD1
CASSQEKSAYEQYF	TGCGCCAGCAGCCAAGAGAAATCGGCCTACGAGCAGTACTTC	.	TRBJ2-7	TRBV4-3	.
CASSLGAGSLNYGYTF	TGTGCCAGCAGCTTGGGGGCGGGAAGCCTCAACTATGGCTACACCTTC	.	TRBJ1-2	TRBV5-6	.
CASSRTSGRLVGTDTQYF	TGTGCCAGCAGTCGGACTAGCGGGAGGTTGGTAGGTACAGATACGCAGTATTTT	.	TRBJ2-3	TRBV28	TRBD2